The present entry profiles one TCR beta chain with its context. What it recognizes is unknown. The CDR3 consists of 16 residues. Losses at the gene ends were 2 bases for V and 4 bases for J; bases not matched to a gene: 6. Germline-derived CDR1 and CDR2 are SNHLY and FYNNEI. This record comes from a study of cytomegalovirus exposure and HLA in healthy donors. Study in general: An earlier analysis found fewer than 140 million unique TCR beta sequences from around 180 million T cells. Study-wide findings and caveats: Productive status was seen about 87% or about 30% of the time for most TCR beta V segments in an earlier analysis. Later analysis associated a missense DCLRE1C variant with TCR beta V- and J-gene trimming.

With 60 Vbeta and 13 Jbeta primers, the PCR was carried out. This table comes from immunoSEQ multiplex PCR, and its TCRdb copy is limited to in-frame clones, with some not included. Altogether over 150,000 clones are present, about 83% being singletons, with the ten largest covering roughly 5%. This chain connects TRBV2 to TRBJ2-7; 12 nucleotides match TRBD1. Sequencing used PBMCs. The source of this sequence is a girl between 5 and 17 years old in good health and CMV-seropositive. CDR3 DNA sequence: TGTGCCAGCAGTGAAATCGGGACAGGGGGCGGATACGAGCAGTACTTC. It translates to CASSEIGTGGGYEQYF.